This TCR beta chain was identified in a study of blood T cell repertoires in COVID-19. On the study more broadly: Material from acute and convalescent COVID-19 was sourced from the United States, Italy and Spain. Sources were T cells, B-cell-depleted T cells, or PBMCs; the material itself was cDNA or gDNA.

This table comes from immunoSEQ multiplex PCR, and its TCRdb copy is limited to in-frame clones, with some not included. Of fewer than 650,000 clones in the sample, roughly nine tenths are singletons; the top ten hold 7.8%. Per the germline V gene, CDR1 is SNHLY and CDR2 is FYNNEI. V shed 6 bases and J shed 2 bases, with 13 bases lying between them. The CDR3 is 14 amino acids. Sequencing input: peripheral blood. This chain connects TRBV2 to TRBJ2-5; D may be TRBD1 (6 bases). This clonotype was obtained from a woman aged 50 to 60 with COVID-19, enrolled during active disease. CDR3 residues: CASRVRQGQETQYF. CDR3 sequence (DNA): TGTGCCAGCAGGGTGAGGCAGGGGCAAGAGACCCAGTACTTC.